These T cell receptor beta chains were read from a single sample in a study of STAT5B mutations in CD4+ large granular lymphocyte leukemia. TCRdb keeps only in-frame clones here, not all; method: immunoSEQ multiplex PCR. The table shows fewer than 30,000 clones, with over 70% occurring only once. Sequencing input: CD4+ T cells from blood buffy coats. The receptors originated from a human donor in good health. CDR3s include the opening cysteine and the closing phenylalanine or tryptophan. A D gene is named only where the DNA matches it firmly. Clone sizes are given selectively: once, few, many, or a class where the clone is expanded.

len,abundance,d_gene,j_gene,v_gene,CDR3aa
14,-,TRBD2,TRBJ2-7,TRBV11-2,CASSLGREGREQYF
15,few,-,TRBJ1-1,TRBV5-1,CASSLNSPLNTEAFF
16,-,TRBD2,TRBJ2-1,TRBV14,CASSSILAGANNEQFF
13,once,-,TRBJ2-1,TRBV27,CASSLLRHNEQFF
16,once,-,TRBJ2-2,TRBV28,CASSNSAGAVTGELFF
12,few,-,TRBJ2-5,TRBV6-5,CASTGQQETQYF
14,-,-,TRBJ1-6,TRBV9,CASSVGSGNSPLHF
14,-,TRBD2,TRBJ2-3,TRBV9,CASRMGLDTDTQYF
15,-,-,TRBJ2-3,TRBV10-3,CAIKPTGNLADTQYF
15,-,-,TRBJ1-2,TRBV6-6,CASSSPRGGRVSYTF
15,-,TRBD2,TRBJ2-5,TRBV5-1,CASSWGAGGQETQYF
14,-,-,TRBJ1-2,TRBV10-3,CAISEGAGIYGYTF
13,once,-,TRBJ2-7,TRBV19,CASSTGVRGEQYF
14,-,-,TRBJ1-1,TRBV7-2,CASSFWGFQAEAFF
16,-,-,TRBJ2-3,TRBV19,CASSIGETGSTDTQYF
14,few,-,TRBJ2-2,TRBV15,CATSLGGGTGELFF
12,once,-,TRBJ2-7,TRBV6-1,CASSELNYEQYF
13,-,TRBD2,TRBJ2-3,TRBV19,CASRLAGGDTQYF
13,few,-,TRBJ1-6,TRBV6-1,CASIHRDGSPLHF
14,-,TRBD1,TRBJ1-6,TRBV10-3,CAISDTGDNSPLHF
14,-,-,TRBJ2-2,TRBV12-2,CASRLKVRPGELFF
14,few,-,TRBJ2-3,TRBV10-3,CAISESGHTDTQYF
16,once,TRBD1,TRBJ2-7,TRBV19,CASSRTPGQGTYEQYF
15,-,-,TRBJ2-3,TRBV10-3,CAIREGGSSGDTQYF
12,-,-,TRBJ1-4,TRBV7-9,CASRAGDEKLFF